Each of the 15 T cell receptor beta chains below was sequenced from the same sample in a study of cytomegalovirus exposure and HLA in healthy donors. With 60 Vbeta and 13 Jbeta primers, the PCR was carried out. Using immunoSEQ multiplex PCR, the repertoire was profiled, and TCRdb retains in-frame clones only, with some absent. The table lists about 270,000 clones, about 75% of them singletons. The specimen sequenced was PBMCs. Receptor source: a female donor in good health and CMV-seronegative.

The chain recombines TRBV9 with TRBJ2-1; D not resolved. Trimming removed 0 bases at V and 2 bases at J, with 9 bases between. Germline values: CDR1 SGDLS, CDR2 YYNGEE. The CDR3 contains 15 residues. The CDR3 spells CASSVATAPYNEQFF. The CDR3 DNA follows: TGTGCCAGCAGCGTAGCTACCGCCCCCTACAATGAGCAGTTCTTC.

The V and J genes are TRBV5-4 and TRBJ2-3; 9 nucleotides line up with TRBD1. CDR1 SGHNT and CDR2 YYREEE come from the germline V gene (reference sequence). With V trimmed by 4 bases and J by 1 base, 10 bases remained unmatched. The length of the CDR3 is 17 residues. The CDR3 coding sequence is TGTGCCAGCAGCAAGGGACAGGGTGATTTTCGCACAGATACGCAGTATTTT. Translated, it gives CASSKGQGDFRTDTQYF. Looking up the rest from reference TRBV5-4 and TRBJ2-3 gives the full variable domain: ETGVTQSPTHLIKTRGQQVTLRCSSQSGHNTVSWYQQALGQGPQFIFQYYREEENGRGNFPPRFSGLQFPNYSSELNVNALELDDSALYLCASSKGQGDFRTDTQYFGPGTRLTVL.

For the CDR3, the DNA is TGTGCCAGCAGCCAAGATGCCAGTGTGTCTGGAAACACCATATATTTT. Residues: CASSQDASVSGNTIYF. This rearrangement joins TRBV4-2 to TRBJ1-3; D unresolved. This CDR3 comprises 16 residues. The V and J ends lost 0 bases and 1 base respectively, with 10 bases between them. CDR1 and CDR2 from the germline V gene are LGHNA and YNFKEQ.

This chain links TRBV9 with TRBJ2-7; 9 bases match TRBD1. The germline V gene has CDR1 SGDLS and CDR2 YYNGEE. This CDR3 comprises 14 residues. Germline trimming cut 3 bases from V and 3 bases from J; bases unmatched to any gene: 4. CDR3 amino acids: CASSAGTGNYEQYF. CDR3 sequence (DNA): TGTGCCAGCAGCGCCGGGACAGGGAACTACGAGCAGTACTTC.

CDR3 sequence reads: CASSFELAGGYEQYF. In DNA, the CDR3 is TGTGCCAGCAGCTTTGAGCTAGCGGGAGGATACGAGCAGTACTTC. The rearrangement joins TRBV7-2 to TRBJ2-7, with 11 bases aligning to TRBD2. Trimming cost V 3 bases and J 4 bases; bases outside gene matches: 5. Germline V gene lookup returns CDR1 SGHTA and CDR2 FQGNSA. The CDR3 runs 15 residues.

The chain couples TRBV5-1 to TRBJ1-4; D possibly corresponds to TRBD1 (6 bases). This CDR3 has 14 residues. Trimming removed 4 bases at V and 6 bases at J, with 13 bases between. The germline V gene encodes CDR1 SGHRS and CDR2 YFSETQ. The CDR3 loop is CASSGGGRDEKLFF. CDR3 nucleotides: TGCGCCAGCAGCGGGGGGGGCAGGGATGAAAAACTGTTTTTT.

The chain recombines TRBV4-2 with TRBJ2-7; D not certain. Trimming cost V 0 bases and J 4 bases, with 4 bases left between them. Germline loops: CDR1 LGHNA, CDR2 YNFKEQ. This CDR3 region has 12 residues. CDR3 sequence reads: CASSQDGYEQYF. The DNA for the CDR3 is TGTGCCAGCAGCCAAGACGGGTACGAGCAGTACTTC.

This chain links TRBV27 with TRBJ2-7; perhaps TRBD1 as D (5 bases). The V gene's germline CDR1 is MNHEY and CDR2 SMNVEV (reference sequence). CDR3 size: 15 residues. V was cut by 2 bases and J by 4 bases, with 15 bases left in between. CDR3 residues: CASSLKAGPIYEQYF. In DNA form, the CDR3 reads TGTGCCAGCAGTTTAAAGGCAGGGCCTATTTACGAGCAGTACTTC.

The chain combines TRBV4-1 with TRBJ1-1; D is undetermined. V was trimmed by 4 bases and J by 8 bases, leaving 14 bases between them. CDR3 length: 13 residues. Germline CDR1 and CDR2: MGHRA and YSYEKL. CDR3 bases: TGCGCCAGCAGCCTCACAGTGAGTCGGGAAGCTTTCTTT. Its protein product is CASSLTVSREAFF.

The V gene is TRBV29-1, the J gene TRBJ2-2, with TRBD1 matching 9 bases. There are 13 residues in the CDR3. Germline assignment: CDR1 SQVTM and CDR2 ANQGSEA. The junction had 3 bases not matched to a gene; V was cut back by 4 bases and J by 6 bases. The CDR3: CSVGTGDAGELFF. The CDR3 DNA reads as TGCAGCGTTGGGACAGGGGACGCCGGGGAGCTGTTTTTT.

The V and J genes are TRBV27 and TRBJ1-6, with 12 bases fitting TRBD1. This CDR3 has 17 amino acids. V lost 3 bases to trimming and J lost 9 bases; unmatched junction nucleotides: 9. The germline V gene has CDR1 MNHEY and CDR2 SMNVEV (reference sequence). In DNA form, the CDR3 reads TGTGCCAGCAGTTTTGGGACAGGGGGCCATATGATTTCACCCCTCCACTTT. It translates to CASSFGTGGHMISPLHF.

The rearrangement uses TRBV4-1 and TRBJ2-5; TRBD1 matches at 10 bases. This CDR3 spans 16 amino acids. Trimming removed 1 base from V and 0 bases from J; junction bases left unmatched: 2. Germline V lookup: CDR1 MGHRA, CDR2 YSYEKL. The DNA for the CDR3 is TGCGCCAGCAGCCAAGTGGACAGGGGGTACCAAGAGACCCAGTACTTC. Translation: CASSQVDRGYQETQYF.

V gene TRBV7-9 combines with J gene TRBJ2-7, with D maybe TRBD2 (5 bases). Germline V gives CDR1 SEHNR, CDR2 FQNEAQ (reference sequence). This CDR3 spans 17 amino acids. V lost 0 bases and J 5 bases, leaving 20 bases between the germline ends. DNA for the CDR3: TGTGCCAGCAGCTTAGCGGAGATCGGAGGCCCCCGGGACGAGCAGTACTTC. Its translation is CASSLAEIGGPRDEQYF.

V gene TRBV18 combines with J gene TRBJ1-5; D uncertain. The CDR3 has 12 residues. V was clipped by 5 bases and J by 4 bases, with 6 bases between them. From germline, CDR1 is KGHSH and CDR2 LQKENI. Here the CDR3 DNA reads TGTGCCAGCTCAATTAATAATCAGCCCCAGCATTTT. Protein product: CASSINNQPQHF.

V usage is TRBV28 and J usage is TRBJ1-4; 8 positions match TRBD1. V lost 4 bases to trimming and J lost 3 bases; unmatched junction nucleotides: 4. CDR3 length: 15 amino acids. Germline V gene data show CDR1 as MDHEN and CDR2 as SYDVKM. The CDR3 region has the DNA TGTGCCAGCAGTTCCCAGGGGGCTTCTAATGAAAAACTGTTTTTT. Its translation: CASSSQGASNEKLFF.